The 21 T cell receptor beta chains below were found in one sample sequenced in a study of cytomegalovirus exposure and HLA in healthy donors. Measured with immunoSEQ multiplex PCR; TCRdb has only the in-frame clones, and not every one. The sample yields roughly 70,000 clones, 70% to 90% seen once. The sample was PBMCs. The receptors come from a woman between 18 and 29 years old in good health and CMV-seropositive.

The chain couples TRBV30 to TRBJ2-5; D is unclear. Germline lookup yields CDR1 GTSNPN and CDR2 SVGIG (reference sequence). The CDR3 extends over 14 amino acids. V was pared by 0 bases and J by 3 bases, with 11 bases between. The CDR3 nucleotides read TGTGCCTGGAGTGTACAGTACACGAAAGAGACCCAGTACTTC. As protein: CAWSVQYTKETQYF.

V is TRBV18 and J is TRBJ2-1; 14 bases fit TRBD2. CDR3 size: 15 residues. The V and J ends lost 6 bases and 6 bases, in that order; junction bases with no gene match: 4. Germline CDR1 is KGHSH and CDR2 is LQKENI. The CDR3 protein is CASSSGTSGSNEQFF. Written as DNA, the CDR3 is TGTGCCAGCTCTTCCGGGACTAGCGGGAGCAATGAGCAGTTCTTC.

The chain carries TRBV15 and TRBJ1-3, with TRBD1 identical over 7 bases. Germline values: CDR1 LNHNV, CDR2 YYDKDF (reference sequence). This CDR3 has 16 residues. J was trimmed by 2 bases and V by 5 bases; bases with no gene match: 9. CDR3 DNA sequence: TGTGCCACCAGCCTTACCGACAGGGCCCCTGGAAACACCATATATTTT. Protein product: CATSLTDRAPGNTIYF.

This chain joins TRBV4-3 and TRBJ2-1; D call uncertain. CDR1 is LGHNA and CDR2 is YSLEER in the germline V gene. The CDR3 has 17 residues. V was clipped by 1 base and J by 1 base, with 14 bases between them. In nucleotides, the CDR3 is TGCGCCAGCAGCCAAGGCGACTGCTATGCTTCCTACAATGAGCAGTTCTTC. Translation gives CASSQGDCYASYNEQFF.

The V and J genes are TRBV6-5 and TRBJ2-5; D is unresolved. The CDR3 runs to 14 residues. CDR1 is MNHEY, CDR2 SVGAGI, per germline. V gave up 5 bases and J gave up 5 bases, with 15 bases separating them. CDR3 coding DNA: TGTGCCAGCAGTACCCTGGGCTACCGGGAGACCCAGTACTTC. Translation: CASSTLGYRETQYF.

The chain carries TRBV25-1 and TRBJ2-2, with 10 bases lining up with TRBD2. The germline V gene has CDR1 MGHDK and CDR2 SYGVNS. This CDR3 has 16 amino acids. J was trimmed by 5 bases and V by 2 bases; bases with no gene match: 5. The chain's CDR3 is CASSEERGGWTGELFF. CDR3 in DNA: TGTGCCAGCAGTGAAGAGCGGGGGGGATGGACCGGGGAGCTGTTTTTT. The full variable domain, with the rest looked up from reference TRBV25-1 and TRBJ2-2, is EADIYQTPRYLVIGTGKKITLECSQTMGHDKMYWYQQDPGMELHLIHYSYGVNSTEKGDLSSESTVSRIRTEHFPLTLESARPSHTSQYLCASSEERGGWTGELFFGEGSRLTVL.

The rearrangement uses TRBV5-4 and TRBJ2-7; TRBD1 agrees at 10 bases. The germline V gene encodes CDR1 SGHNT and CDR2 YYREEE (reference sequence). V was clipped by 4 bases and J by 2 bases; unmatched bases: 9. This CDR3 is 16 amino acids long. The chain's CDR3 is CASSPTAGQGTYEQYF. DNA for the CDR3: TGTGCCAGCAGCCCCACGGCGGGACAGGGGACCTACGAGCAGTACTTC.

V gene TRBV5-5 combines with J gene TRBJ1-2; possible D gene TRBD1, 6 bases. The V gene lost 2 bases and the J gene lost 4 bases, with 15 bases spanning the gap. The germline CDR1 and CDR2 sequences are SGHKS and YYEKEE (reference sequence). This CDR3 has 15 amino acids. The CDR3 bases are TGTGCCAGCAGCTTCGGGGCAGGGGAAGCCTATGGCTACACCTTC. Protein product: CASSFGAGEAYGYTF.

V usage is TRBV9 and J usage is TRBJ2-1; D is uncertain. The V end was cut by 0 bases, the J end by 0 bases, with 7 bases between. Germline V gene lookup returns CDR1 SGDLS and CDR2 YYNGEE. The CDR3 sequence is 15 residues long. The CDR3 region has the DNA TGTGCCAGCAGCGTAGCTGGAGACTCCTACAATGAGCAGTTCTTC. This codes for CASSVAGDSYNEQFF.

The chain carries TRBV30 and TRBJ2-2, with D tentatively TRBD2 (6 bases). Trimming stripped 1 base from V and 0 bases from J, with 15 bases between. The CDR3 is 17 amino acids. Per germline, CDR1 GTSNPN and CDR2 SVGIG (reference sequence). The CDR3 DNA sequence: TGTGCCTGGAGTGGGATCGGGACTTCCTCGAACACCGGGGAGCTGTTTTTT. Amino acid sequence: CAWSGIGTSSNTGELFF. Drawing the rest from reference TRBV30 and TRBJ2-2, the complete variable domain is SQTIHQWPATLVQPVGSPLSLECTVEGTSNPNLYWYRQAAGRGLQLLFYSVGIGQISSEVPQNLSASRPQDRQFILSSKKLLLSDSGFYLCAWSGIGTSSNTGELFFGEGSRLTVL.

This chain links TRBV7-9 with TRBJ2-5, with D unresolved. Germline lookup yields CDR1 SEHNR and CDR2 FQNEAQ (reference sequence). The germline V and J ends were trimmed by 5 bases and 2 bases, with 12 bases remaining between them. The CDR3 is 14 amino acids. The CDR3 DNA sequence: TGTGCCAGCAGCCCCCTGGCGGTTCAAGAGACCCAGTACTTC. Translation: CASSPLAVQETQYF. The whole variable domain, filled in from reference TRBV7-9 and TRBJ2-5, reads DTGVSQNPRHKITKRGQNVTFRCDPISEHNRLYWYRQTLGQGPEFLTYFQNEAQLEKSRLLSDRFSAERPKGSFSTLEIQRTEQGDSAMYLCASSPLAVQETQYFGPGTRLLVL.

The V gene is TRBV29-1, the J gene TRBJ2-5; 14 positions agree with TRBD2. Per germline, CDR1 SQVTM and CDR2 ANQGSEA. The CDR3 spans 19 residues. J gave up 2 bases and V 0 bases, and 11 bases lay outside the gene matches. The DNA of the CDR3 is TGCAGCGTTGAAGATCATCTGGGACTAGCGGGAGACCCTCAAGAGACCCAGTACTTC. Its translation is CSVEDHLGLAGDPQETQYF.

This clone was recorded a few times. The CDR3: CASQGGVGTEAFF. The CDR3 DNA sequence: TGTGCCAGTCAGGGTGGGGTTGGCACTGAAGCTTTCTTT. V gene TRBV19 combines with J gene TRBJ1-1, with D perhaps matching TRBD1 (5 bases). Germline V gene sequence: CDR1 LNHDA, CDR2 SQIVND (reference sequence). The CDR3 has 13 amino acids. Trimming cost V 8 bases and J 4 bases, with 14 bases left between them.

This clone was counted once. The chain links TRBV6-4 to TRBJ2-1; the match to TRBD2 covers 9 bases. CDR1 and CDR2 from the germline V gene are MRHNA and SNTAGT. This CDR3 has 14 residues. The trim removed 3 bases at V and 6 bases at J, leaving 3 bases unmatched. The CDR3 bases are TGTGCCAGCAGTGAGGGTAGCGGGAGCAATGAGCAGTTCTTC. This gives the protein CASSEGSGSNEQFF.

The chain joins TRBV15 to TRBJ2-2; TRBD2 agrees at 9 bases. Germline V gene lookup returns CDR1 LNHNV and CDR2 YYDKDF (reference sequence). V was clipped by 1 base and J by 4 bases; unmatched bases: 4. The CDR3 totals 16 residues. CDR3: CATSRGAGGGTGELFF. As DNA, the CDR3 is TGTGCCACCAGCAGAGGGGCGGGAGGGGGCACCGGGGAGCTGTTTTTT.

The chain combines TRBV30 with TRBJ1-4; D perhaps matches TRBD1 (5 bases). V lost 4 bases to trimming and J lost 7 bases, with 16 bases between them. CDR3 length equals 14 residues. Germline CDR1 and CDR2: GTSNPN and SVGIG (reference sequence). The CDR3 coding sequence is TGTGCCTGGATGGAAGTACAGGAAGGTGAAAAACTGTTTTTT. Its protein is CAWMEVQEGEKLFF.

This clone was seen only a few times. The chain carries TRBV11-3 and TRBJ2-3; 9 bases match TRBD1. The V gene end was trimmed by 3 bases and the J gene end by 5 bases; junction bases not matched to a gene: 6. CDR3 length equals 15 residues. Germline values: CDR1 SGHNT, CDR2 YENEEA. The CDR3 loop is CASSFGQGSLDTQYF. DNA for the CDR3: TGTGCCAGCAGCTTCGGACAGGGGTCATTAGATACGCAGTATTTT. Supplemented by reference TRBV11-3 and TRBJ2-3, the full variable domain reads EAGVVQSPRYKIIEKKQPVAFWCNPISGHNTLYWYLQNLGQGPELLIRYENEEAVDDSQLPKDRFSAERLKGVDSTLKIQPAELGDSAVYLCASSFGQGSLDTQYFGPGTRLTVL.

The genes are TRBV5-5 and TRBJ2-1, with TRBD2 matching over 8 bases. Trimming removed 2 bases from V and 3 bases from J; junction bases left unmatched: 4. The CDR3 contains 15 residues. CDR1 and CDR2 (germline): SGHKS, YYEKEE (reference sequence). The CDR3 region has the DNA TGTGCCAGCAGCTTACGGGGGGGCTTCTACAATGAGCAGTTCTTC. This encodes CASSLRGGFYNEQFF.

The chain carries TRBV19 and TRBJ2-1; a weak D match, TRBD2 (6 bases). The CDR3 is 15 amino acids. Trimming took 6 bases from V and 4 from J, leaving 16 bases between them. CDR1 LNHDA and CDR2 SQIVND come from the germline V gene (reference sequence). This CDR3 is CASSPDRGYYNEQFF. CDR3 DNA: TGTGCCAGTAGCCCTGACCGGGGGTATTACAATGAGCAGTTCTTC.

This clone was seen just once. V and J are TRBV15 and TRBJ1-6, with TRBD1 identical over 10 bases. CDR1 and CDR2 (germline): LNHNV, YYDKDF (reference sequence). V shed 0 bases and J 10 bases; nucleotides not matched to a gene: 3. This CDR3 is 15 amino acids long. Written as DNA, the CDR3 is TGTGCCACCAGCAGAGATTTGGGACAGGGGTCACCCCTCCACTTT. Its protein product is CATSRDLGQGSPLHF. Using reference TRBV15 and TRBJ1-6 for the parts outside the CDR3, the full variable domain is DAMVIQNPRYQVTQFGKPVTLSCSQTLNHNVMYWYQQKSSQAPKLLFHYYDKDFNNEADTPDNFQSRRPNTSFCFLDIRSPGLGDTAMYLCATSRDLGQGSPLHFGNGTRLTVT.

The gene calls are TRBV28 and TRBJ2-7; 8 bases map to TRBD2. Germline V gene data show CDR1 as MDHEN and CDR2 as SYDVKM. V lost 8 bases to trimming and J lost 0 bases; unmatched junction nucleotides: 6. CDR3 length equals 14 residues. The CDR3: CASFGGRPSYEQYF. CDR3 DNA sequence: TGTGCCAGCTTTGGCGGGAGGCCCTCCTACGAGCAGTACTTC.